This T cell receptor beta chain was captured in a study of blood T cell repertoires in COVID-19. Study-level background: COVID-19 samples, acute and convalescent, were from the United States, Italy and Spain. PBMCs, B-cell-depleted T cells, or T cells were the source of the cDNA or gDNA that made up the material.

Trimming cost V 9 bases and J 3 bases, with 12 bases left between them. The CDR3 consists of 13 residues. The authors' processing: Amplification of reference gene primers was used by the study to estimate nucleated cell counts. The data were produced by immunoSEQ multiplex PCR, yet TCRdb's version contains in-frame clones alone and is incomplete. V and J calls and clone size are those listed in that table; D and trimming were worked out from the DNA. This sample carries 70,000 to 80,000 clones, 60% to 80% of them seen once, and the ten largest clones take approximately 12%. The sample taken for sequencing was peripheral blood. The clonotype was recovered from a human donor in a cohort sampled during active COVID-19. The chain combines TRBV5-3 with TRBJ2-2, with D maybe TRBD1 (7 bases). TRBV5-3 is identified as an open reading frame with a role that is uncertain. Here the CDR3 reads CAITRGDTGELFF. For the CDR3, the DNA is TGTGCCATAACCAGGGGGGACACCGGGGAGCTGTTTTTT.